The following is a T cell receptor beta chain sequence with its context. The CDR3 has 12 amino acids. With 0 bases removed from V and 8 bases from J, the gap between germline ends came to 8 bases. Germline loops: CDR1 SGHTS, CDR2 YDEGEE. The sample belongs to a study of blood T cell repertoires in COVID-19. Study-wide context: T cells, B-cell-depleted T cells, or PBMCs supplied cDNA or gDNA.

In the authors' workflow: Amplification with reference gene primers provided the estimates of nucleated cell counts. Here immunoSEQ multiplex PCR was the method, and the copy in TCRdb shows in-frame clones only, minus some. For V, J and clone size, that table is used; D and trimming come from the DNA. Of 80,000 to 100,000 clones listed, 70% to 85% are singletons. Sequenced: peripheral blood. The receptor was isolated from a man aged 65 to 79 with active or convalescent COVID-19. The rearrangement uses TRBV5-8 and TRBJ1-2; D is undetermined. The CDR3 spells CASSLEVAGYTF. For the CDR3, the DNA is TGTGCCAGCAGCTTGGAAGTTGCGGGCTACACCTTC.